The 5 T cell receptor beta chains reported below all come from one sample, sequenced in a study of spatial heterogeneity in lung cancer. General study points: In tumors, expanded intratumoral alpha and beta TCR counts tracked mutation counts.

Time point described: sample taken at primary tumor resection. In TCRdb, the 5' RACE reads were re-called with MiXCR into one record per CDR3 protein. The sample consists of a few thousand distinct CDR3 sequences, approximately 8.4% of them appearing once. These receptors' targets are unknown. This specimen consisted of lung tumor tissue, obtained at surgery. Receptor source: a female donor with early-stage non-small cell lung cancer.

The table lists this clonotype with many counts. V and J are TRBV5-4 and TRBJ1-1, with D perhaps TRBD1 (6 bases). The CDR3 loop spans 13 amino acids. Germline V gene sequence: CDR1 SGHNT, CDR2 YYREEE (reference sequence). V dropped 4 bases and J dropped 0 bases, with 7 bases sitting between them. CDR3 in amino acids: CASSRTVNTEAFF. In nucleotides, the CDR3 is TGTGCCAGCAGCAGGACAGTGAACACTGAAGCTTTCTTT.

Many counts were recorded for this clonotype. DNA of the CDR3: TGCGCCAGCAGCTTGCGGGGAGCAAGCACAGATACGCAGTATTTT. Protein product: CASSLRGASTDTQYF. The rearrangement uses TRBV5-1 and TRBJ2-3, with D maybe TRBD2 (5 bases). The CDR3 has 15 amino acids. Germline CDR1 SGHRS, CDR2 YFSETQ. The V end lost 1 base, the J end lost 0 bases, and 9 bases lay between the germline ends.

Concerning this clonotype itself: The CDR3 carries no conserved terminal phenylalanine or tryptophan, so it likely arises from a read error. V gene TRBV5-1 combines with J gene TRBJ2-1, with TRBD2 identical over 16 bases. The ends lost 4 bases at V and 9 bases at J; junction bases unmatched: 4. This CDR3 has 15 residues. Per germline, CDR1 SGHRS and CDR2 YFSETQ. CDR3 protein: CASSPGLAGGVEQFI. CDR3 DNA: TGCGCCAGCAGCCCGGGACTAGCGGGAGGGGTTGAGCAGTTCATC.

In its sample, this clonotype was seen many times. J is TRBJ1-5 and V is TRBV20-1; D gene ambiguous. This CDR3 contains 14 residues. Trimming cost V 0 bases and J 6 bases, with 12 bases left between them. The germline V gene has CDR1 DFQATT and CDR2 SNEGSKA (reference sequence). The CDR3: CSARDLGHGQPQHF. CDR3 coding DNA: TGCAGTGCTAGAGATCTAGGGCATGGTCAGCCCCAGCATTTT.

This clonotype was recorded at least ten times. The rearrangement links TRBV19 to TRBJ2-4; perhaps TRBD2 as D (5 bases). Trimming left V 10 bases short and J 1 base short, with 20 bases between. CDR3 length: 16 residues. The germline V gene encodes CDR1 LNHDA and CDR2 SQIVND (reference sequence). CDR3 protein: CATSAGGGFAKNIQYF. The CDR3 nucleotides are TGTGCCACTTCGGCAGGCGGAGGCTTCGCCAAAAACATTCAGTACTTC.